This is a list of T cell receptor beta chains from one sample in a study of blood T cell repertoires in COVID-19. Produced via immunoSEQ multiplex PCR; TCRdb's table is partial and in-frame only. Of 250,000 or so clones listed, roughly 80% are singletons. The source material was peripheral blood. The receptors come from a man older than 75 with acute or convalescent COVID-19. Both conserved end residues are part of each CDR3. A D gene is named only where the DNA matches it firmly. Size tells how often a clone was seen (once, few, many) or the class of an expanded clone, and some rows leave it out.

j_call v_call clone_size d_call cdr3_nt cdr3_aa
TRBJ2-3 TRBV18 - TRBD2 TGTGCCAGCTCACCACCGATGGGACTAGCGGGACCACAGGGCACAGATACGCAGTATTTT CASSPPMGLAGPQGTDTQYF
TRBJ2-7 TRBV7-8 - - TGTGCCAGCAGCCTTTATAGGGGCAGGTACGAGCAGTACTTC CASSLYRGRYEQYF
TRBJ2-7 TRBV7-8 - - TGTGCCAGCAGCTTAGGTTTGGGGGGCTCCTACGAGCAGTACTTC CASSLGLGGSYEQYF
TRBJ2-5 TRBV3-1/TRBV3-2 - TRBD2 TGTGCCAGCAGCCAGGGGAGGGGCGGAGAGACCCAGTACTTC CASSQGRGGETQYF
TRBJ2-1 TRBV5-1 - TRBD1 TGCGCCAGCAGCTCGGGAAGGGGGACAGCCTCCTACAATGAGCAGTTCTTC CASSSGRGTASYNEQFF
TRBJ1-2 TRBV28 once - TGTGCCAGCAGTCTCATAGCCAAGGCCTCCGACTATGGCTACACCTTC CASSLIAKASDYGYTF
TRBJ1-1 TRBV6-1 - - TGTGCCAGCAGTGAATCTCCCGGGGGGATATTGAACACTGAAGCTTTCTTT CASSESPGGILNTEAFF
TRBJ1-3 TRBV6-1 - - TGTGCCAGCAGTGAGGGGCCATTCTCTGGAAACACCATATATTTT CASSEGPFSGNTIYF
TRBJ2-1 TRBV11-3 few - TGTGCCAGCAGCTCCCGAGGGGGGGGCAATGAGCAGTTCTTC CASSSRGGGNEQFF
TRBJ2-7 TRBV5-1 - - TGCGCCAGCAGCCCCGAAGGTAGCCTCCCTTCCTACGAGCAGTACTTC CASSPEGSLPSYEQYF
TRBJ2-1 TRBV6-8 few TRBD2 TGTGCCAGCAGTTCCCTTAGCGGGTCCGCCGCCTCCTACAATGAGCAGTTCTTC CASSSLSGSAASYNEQFF
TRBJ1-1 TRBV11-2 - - TGTGCCAGCGGGACATTGAACACTGAAGCTTTCTTT CASGTLNTEAFF
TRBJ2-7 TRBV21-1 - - TGTGCCAGCAGCAGAGGGGCCCCTAGGACAGGGGGCGTATACGAGCAGTACTTC CASSRGAPRTGGVYEQYF
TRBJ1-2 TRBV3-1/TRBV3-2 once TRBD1 TGTGCCAGCAGCCCGGGACAGGCTAACTATGGCTACACCTTC CASSPGQANYGYTF
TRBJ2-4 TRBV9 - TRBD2 TGTGCCAGCAGCTTGACCGCCGGGACTAGGGTCCTAGCCAAAAACATTCAGTACTTC CASSLTAGTRVLAKNIQYF
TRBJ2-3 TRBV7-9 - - TGTGCCAGCAGCTTAAGTGTGACAGCTGATACGCAGTATTTT CASSLSVTADTQYF
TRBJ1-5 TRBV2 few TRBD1 TGTGCCAGCAGTCGACAGGGAGGCAATCAGCCCCAGCATTTT CASSRQGGNQPQHF
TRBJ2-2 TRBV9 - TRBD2 TGTGCCAGCAGCGTTGGACTAGCGGGAGTAACCGGGGAGCTGTTTTTT CASSVGLAGVTGELFF
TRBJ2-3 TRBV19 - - TGTGCCAGTAGTGCCCGAAGACAGGGCACAGATACGCAGTATTTT CASSARRQGTDTQYF
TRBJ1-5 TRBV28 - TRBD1 TGTGCCAGCAGTTTCGTGACAGGGGGCTCTCAGCCCCAGCATTTT CASSFVTGGSQPQHF
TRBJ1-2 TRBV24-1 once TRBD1 TGTGCCACCAGTGACCCCCGTATCAGGGGGCATGGCTACACCTTC CATSDPRIRGHGYTF
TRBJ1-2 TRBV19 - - TGTGCCAGTAGTATAGTAATCACGGGGAACTATGGCTACACCTTC CASSIVITGNYGYTF
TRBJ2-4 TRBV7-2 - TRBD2 TGTGCCAGCAGCTTTAAATCGGGGGGAAACATTCAGTACTTC CASSFKSGGNIQYF
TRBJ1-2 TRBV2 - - TGTGCCAGCATGTACGGTAACTATGGCTACACCTTC CASMYGNYGYTF
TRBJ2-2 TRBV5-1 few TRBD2 TGCGCCAGCAGCTTCGGCGGGAGAAGAACCGGGGAGCTGTTTTTT CASSFGGRRTGELFF
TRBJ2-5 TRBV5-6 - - TGTGCCAGCAGCGTATGGGCGGGGTACCAAGAGACCCAGTACTTC CASSVWAGYQETQYF
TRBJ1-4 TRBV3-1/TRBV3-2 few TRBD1 TGTGCCAGCAGCTCACGAGGGGGCGCAGAAAAACTGTTTTTT CASSSRGGAEKLFF
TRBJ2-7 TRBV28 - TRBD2 TGTGCCAGCAGTGGTTCAGGGCCCGGGACTAGCGGGTACGAGCAGTACTTC CASSGSGPGTSGYEQYF
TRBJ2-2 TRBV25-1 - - TGTGCCAGCAGGGAACGGGGACAAGCCGGGGAGCTGTTTTTT CASRERGQAGELFF
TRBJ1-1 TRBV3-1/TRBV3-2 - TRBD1 TGTGCCAGCAGCCCCTACAGAGCCGGGACAGGGAACACTGAAGCTTTCTTT CASSPYRAGTGNTEAFF
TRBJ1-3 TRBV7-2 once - TGTGCCAGCAGCTTAACCAGGGCAGGGGCTGGAAACACCATATATTTT CASSLTRAGAGNTIYF
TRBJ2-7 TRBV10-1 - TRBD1 TGCGCCCCTCCGGGACAGGGGGCCCACGAGCAGTACTTC CAPPGQGAHEQYF
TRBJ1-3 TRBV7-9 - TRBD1 TGTGCCAGCCCCTATGACCCAGGGACAGGGGCTGGAAACACCATATATTTT CASPYDPGTGAGNTIYF
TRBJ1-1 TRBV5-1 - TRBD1 TGCGCCAGCAGCTGGCAGGGTACAGGGGGCACTAACACTGAAGCTTTCTTT CASSWQGTGGTNTEAFF
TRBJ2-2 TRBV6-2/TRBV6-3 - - TGTGCCAGCAGTCAACAGGGGAACACCGGGGAGCTGTTTTTT CASSQQGNTGELFF
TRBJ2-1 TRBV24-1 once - TGTGCCACCAGTGATTCAGCGGTCCCTTCCTACAATGAGCAGTTCTTC CATSDSAVPSYNEQFF
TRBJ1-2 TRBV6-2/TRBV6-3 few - TGTGCCAGCAGTGTGTCCGTATATGGCTACACCTTC CASSVSVYGYTF
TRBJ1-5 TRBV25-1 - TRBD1 TGTGCCAGCAGTAGGACAGGGGAACAGCCCCAGCATTTT CASSRTGEQPQHF
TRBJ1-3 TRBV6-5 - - TGTGCCAGCAGTTATGGGGGGGCTGGAAACACCATATATTTT CASSYGGAGNTIYF
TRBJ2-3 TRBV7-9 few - TGTGCCAGCAGCTTAGGCGGGGCGTATGGGGATACGCAGTATTTT CASSLGGAYGDTQYF
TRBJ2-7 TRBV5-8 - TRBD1 TGTGCCAGCAGCTATGATTTAACAGGGGCCTCCTACGAGCAGTACTTC CASSYDLTGASYEQYF
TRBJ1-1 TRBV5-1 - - TGCGCCAGCAGCCAGGGACATGGGGCTTTCTTT CASSQGHGAFF
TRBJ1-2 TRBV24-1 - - TGTGCCACCGCAGGGGACTATGGCTACACCTTC CATAGDYGYTF
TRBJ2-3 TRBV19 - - TGTGCCAGTAGCGCCCGGACAGTTGCCACAGATACGCAGTATTTT CASSARTVATDTQYF
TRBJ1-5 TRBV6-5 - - TGTGCCAGCAGTTACAAAGGGGTAGGGAATCAGCCCCAGCATTTT CASSYKGVGNQPQHF
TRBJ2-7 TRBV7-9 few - TGTGCCAGCAGTTCCCCCACCAGGGGTACTTACGAGCAGTACTTC CASSSPTRGTYEQYF
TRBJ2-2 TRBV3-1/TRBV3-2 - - TGTGCCAGCAGCCACGGTTCCTACGGGGAGCTGTTTTTT CASSHGSYGELFF
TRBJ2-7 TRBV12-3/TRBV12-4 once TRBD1 TGTGCCAGCAGTGGGACAGGAGCCTACGAGCAGTACTTC CASSGTGAYEQYF
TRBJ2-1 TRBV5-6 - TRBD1 TGTGCCAGCAGCTTAGGACAGGGTTCCTACAATGAGCAGTTCTTC CASSLGQGSYNEQFF
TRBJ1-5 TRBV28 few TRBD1 TGTGCCAGTTCGATAGGACAGGGAAGCAATCAGCCCCAGCATTTT CASSIGQGSNQPQHF
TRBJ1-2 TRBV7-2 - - TGTGCCAGCAGCTTTGGACAACTTTATGGCTACACCTTC CASSFGQLYGYTF
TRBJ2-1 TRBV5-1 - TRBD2 TGCGCCAGCAGCTTGGCCCAACTAGCGGACTACAATGAGCAGTTCTTC CASSLAQLADYNEQFF
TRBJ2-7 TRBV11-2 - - TGTGCCAGCAGCTTACCCAACTTCGGAGGGAGGTACTACGAGCAGTACTTC CASSLPNFGGRYYEQYF
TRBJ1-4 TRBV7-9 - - TGTGCCAGCAGGCTACCAGGATCGAGTAATGAAAAACTGTTTTTT CASRLPGSSNEKLFF
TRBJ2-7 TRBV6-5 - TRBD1 TGTGCCAGCAGTTACTCCGGACAGGGAAGGCAGTACTTC CASSYSGQGRQYF
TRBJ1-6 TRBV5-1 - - TGCGCCAGCAGCCGGCTCGAGGGGGAATTAGGATCACCCCTCCACTTT CASSRLEGELGSPLHF
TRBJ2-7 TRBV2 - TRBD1 TGTGCCAGCAGTGAGGGACAGGGAGATCGCTACGAGCAGTACTTC CASSEGQGDRYEQYF
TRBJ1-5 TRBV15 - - TGTGCCACCAGCAGAGATATAGGGGTTAGGCCCCAGCATTTT CATSRDIGVRPQHF